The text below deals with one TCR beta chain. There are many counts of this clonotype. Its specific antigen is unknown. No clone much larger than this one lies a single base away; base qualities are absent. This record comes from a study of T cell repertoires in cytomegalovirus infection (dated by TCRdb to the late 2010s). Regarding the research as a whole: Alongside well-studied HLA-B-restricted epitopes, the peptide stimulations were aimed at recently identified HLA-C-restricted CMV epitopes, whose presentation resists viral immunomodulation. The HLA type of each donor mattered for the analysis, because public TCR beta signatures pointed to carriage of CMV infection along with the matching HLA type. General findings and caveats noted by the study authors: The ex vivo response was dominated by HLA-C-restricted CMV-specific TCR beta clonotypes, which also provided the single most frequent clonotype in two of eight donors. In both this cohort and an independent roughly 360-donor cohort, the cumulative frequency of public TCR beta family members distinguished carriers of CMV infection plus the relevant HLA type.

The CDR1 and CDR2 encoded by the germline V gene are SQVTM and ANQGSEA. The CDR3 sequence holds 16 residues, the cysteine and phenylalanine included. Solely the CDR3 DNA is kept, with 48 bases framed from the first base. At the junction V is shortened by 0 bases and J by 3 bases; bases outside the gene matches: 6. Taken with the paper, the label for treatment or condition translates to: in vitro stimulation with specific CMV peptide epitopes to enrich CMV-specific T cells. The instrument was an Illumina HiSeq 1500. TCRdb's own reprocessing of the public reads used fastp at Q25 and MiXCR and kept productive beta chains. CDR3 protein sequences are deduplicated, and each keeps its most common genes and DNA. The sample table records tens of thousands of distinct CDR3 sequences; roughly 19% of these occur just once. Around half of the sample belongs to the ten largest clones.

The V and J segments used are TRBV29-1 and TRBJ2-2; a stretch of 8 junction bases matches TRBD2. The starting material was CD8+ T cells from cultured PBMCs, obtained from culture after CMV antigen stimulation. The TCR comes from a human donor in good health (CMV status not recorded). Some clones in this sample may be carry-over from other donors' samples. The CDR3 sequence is CSVEDPTSGYTGELFF. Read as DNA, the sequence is TGCAGCGTTGAAGATCCCACTAGCGGTTACACCGGGGAGCTGTTTTTT.